The 7 T cell receptor beta chains listed next were all sequenced from one sample in a study of blood T cell repertoires in COVID-19. Profiling relied on immunoSEQ multiplex PCR, and the TCRdb table lists in-frame clones only, not all of them. The data show about 79,000 clones, roughly 91% seen once. The source material was peripheral blood. Receptor source: a man between 65 and 80 years old with active or convalescent COVID-19.

The rearrangement uses TRBV5-7 and TRBJ2-4; TRBD2 matches 11 bases. TRBV5-7 is filed as an ORF, its function uncertain. The V gene end was trimmed by 1 base and the J gene end by 1 base; junction bases not matched to a gene: 10. CDR3 length: 19 residues. CDR3 nucleotides: TGTGCCAGCAGCTTGACCCTCACTAGCGGGGGACCGGCCAAAAACATTCAGTACTTC. Its protein is CASSLTLTSGGPAKNIQYF.

V usage is TRBV9 and J usage is TRBJ2-6; perhaps TRBD1 as D (5 bases). V was cut by 6 bases and J by 1 base, with 17 bases left in between. Germline V gene lookup returns CDR1 SGDLS and CDR2 YYNGEE. CDR3 length: 17 residues. The CDR3 nucleotides are TGTGCCAGCACCGAAGGGAAGGGGTTTTCTGGGGCCAACGTCCTGACTTTC. This gives the protein CASTEGKGFSGANVLTF. The variable domain in full, with the rest retrieved from reference TRBV9 and TRBJ2-6, is DSGVTQTPKHLITATGQRVTLRCSPRSGDLSVYWYQQSLDQGLQFLIQYYNGEERAKGNILERFSAQQFPDLHSELNLSSLELGDSALYFCASTEGKGFSGANVLTFGAGSRLTVL.

CDR3 bases: TGCGCCAGCAGCTTAACAGGGATCTACGAGCAGTACTTC. It specifies CASSLTGIYEQYF. This chain links TRBV5-1 with TRBJ2-7; maybe TRBD1 (6 bases). V dropped 2 bases and J dropped 3 bases, with 9 bases sitting between them. Germline V gene data show CDR1 as SGHRS and CDR2 as YFSETQ. The CDR3 spans 13 residues.

V and J are TRBV27 and TRBJ2-6, with 9 positions matching TRBD1. Per the germline V gene, CDR1 is MNHEY and CDR2 is SMNVEV (reference sequence). CDR3 length equals 17 residues. V shed 2 bases, J shed 0 bases, and the junction held 2 bases outside the gene matches. The CDR3 sequence: CASSLDRGVSGANVLTF. The CDR3 DNA reads TGTGCCAGCAGTTTAGACAGGGGGGTCTCTGGGGCCAACGTCCTGACTTTC. Full variable domain (outside the CDR3, taken from reference TRBV27 and TRBJ2-6): EAQVTQNPRYLITVTGKKLTVTCSQNMNHEYMSWYRQDPGLGLRQIYYSMNVEVTDKGDVPEGYKVSRKEKRNFPLILESPSPNQTSLYFCASSLDRGVSGANVLTFGAGSRLTVL.

The chain uses TRBV27 and TRBJ2-7; 8 bases match TRBD2. Trimming cost V 7 bases and J 0 bases; bases outside gene matches: 2. This CDR3 is 13 amino acids long. Germline CDR1 and CDR2: MNHEY and SMNVEV (reference sequence). The CDR3 here is CASMLAGSYEQYF. In DNA, the CDR3 is TGTGCCAGCATGCTAGCGGGCTCCTACGAGCAGTACTTC.

The chain couples TRBV12-3 or TRBV12-4 to TRBJ2-4, with D perhaps TRBD2 (5 bases). This CDR3 is built from 13 residues. Deletions cut 5 bases from V and 4 bases from J, with 9 bases between. The CDR3 reads CASSGRRKNIQYF. The CDR3, as DNA: TGTGCCAGCAGTGGCCGGAGGAAAAACATTCAGTACTTC.

This chain uses TRBV18 with TRBJ2-5; TRBD2 is a possible D gene (5 bases). The V end lost 3 bases, the J end lost 3 bases, and 14 bases lay between the germline ends. Germline CDR1 reads KGHSH; CDR2 reads LQKENI. CDR3 size: 15 residues. CDR3 residues: CASSPPSLGEETQYF. In nucleotides, the CDR3 is TGTGCCAGCTCACCCCCCAGTCTGGGAGAAGAGACCCAGTACTTC.